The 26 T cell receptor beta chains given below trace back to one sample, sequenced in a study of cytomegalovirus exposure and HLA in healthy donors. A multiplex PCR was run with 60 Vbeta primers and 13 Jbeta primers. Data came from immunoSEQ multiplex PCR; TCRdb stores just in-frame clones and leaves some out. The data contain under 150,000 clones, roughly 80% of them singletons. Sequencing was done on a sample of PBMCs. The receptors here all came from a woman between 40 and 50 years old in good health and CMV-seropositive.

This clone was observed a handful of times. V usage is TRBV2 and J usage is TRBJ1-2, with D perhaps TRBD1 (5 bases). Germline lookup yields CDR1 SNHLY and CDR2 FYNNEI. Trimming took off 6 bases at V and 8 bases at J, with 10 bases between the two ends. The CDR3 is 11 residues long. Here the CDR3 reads CASRRDCGYTF. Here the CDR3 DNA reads TGTGCCAGCAGGAGGGACTGCGGCTACACCTTC.

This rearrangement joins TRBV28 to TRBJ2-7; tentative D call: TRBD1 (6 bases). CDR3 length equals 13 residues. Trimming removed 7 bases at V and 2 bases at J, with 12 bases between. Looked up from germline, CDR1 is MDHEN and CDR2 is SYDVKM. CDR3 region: CASIKGQPYEQYF. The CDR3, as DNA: TGTGCCAGCATAAAGGGACAACCCTACGAGCAGTACTTC.

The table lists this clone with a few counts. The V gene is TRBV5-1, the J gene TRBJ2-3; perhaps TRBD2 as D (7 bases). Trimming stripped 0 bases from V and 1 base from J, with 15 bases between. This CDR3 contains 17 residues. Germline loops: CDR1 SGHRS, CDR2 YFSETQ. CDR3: CASSLGPGAGGTDTQYF. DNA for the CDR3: TGCGCCAGCAGCTTGGGCCCAGGGGCGGGGGGCACAGATACGCAGTATTTT.

The chain's CDR3 is CASSSRTGKGNTIYF. The CDR3, as DNA: TGTGCCAGCAGTTCCAGGACAGGGAAAGGAAACACCATATATTTT. This chain joins TRBV6-5 and TRBJ1-3, with 8 bases matching TRBD1. In germline, CDR1 is MNHEY, CDR2 SVGAGI. CDR3 length: 15 amino acids. V dropped 4 bases and J dropped 4; count of bases not matched to a gene: 6.

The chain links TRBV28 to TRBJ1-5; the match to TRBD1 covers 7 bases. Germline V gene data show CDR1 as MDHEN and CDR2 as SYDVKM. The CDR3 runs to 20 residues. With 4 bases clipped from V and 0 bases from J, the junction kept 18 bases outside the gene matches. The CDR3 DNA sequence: TGTGCCAGCAGTTCCCAACAGGGGAGCAGGGAGTTTTATAGCAATCAGCCCCAGCATTTT. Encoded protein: CASSSQQGSREFYSNQPQHF.

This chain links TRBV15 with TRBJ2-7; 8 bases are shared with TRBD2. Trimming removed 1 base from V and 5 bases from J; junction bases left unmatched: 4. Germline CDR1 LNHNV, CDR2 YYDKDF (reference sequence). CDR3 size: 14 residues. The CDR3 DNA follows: TGTGCCACCAGCAGAGCTGATAGCGGGGACGAGCAGTACTTC. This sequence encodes CATSRADSGDEQYF. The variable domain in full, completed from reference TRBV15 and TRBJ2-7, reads DAMVIQNPRYQVTQFGKPVTLSCSQTLNHNVMYWYQQKSSQAPKLLFHYYDKDFNNEADTPDNFQSRRPNTSFCFLDIRSPGLGDTAMYLCATSRADSGDEQYFGPGTRLTVT.

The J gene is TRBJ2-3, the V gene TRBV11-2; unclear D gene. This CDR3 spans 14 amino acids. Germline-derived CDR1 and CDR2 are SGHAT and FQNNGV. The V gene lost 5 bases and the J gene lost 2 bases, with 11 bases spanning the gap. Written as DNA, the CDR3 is TGTGCCAGCAGCCCTCTTGGGCTCACAGATACGCAGTATTTT. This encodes CASSPLGLTDTQYF.

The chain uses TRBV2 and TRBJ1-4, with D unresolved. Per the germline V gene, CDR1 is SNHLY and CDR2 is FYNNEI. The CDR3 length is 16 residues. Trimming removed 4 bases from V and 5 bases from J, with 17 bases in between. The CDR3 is CASSVEGGLGNEKLFF. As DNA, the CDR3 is TGTGCCAGCAGTGTTGAGGGAGGGTTGGGAAATGAAAAACTGTTTTTT. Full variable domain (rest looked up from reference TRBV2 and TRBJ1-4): EPEVTQTPSHQVTQMGQEVILRCVPISNHLYFYWYRQILGQKVEFLVSFYNNEISEKSEIFDDQFSVERPDGSNFTLKIRSTKLEDSAMYFCASSVEGGLGNEKLFFGSGTQLSVL.

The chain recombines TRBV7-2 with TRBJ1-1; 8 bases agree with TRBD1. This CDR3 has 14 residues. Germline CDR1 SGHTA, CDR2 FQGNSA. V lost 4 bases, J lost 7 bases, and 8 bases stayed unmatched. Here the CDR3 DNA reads TGTGCCAGCAGCTCCAGACAGGGGAGGAGTGAAGCTTTCTTT. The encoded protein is CASSSRQGRSEAFF.

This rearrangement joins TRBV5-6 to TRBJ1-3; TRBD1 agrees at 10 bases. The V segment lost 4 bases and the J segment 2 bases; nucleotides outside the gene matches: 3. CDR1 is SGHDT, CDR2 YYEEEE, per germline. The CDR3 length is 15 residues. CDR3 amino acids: CASSIGQGAGNTIYF. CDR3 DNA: TGTGCCAGCAGCATCGGACAGGGGGCTGGAAACACCATATATTTT.

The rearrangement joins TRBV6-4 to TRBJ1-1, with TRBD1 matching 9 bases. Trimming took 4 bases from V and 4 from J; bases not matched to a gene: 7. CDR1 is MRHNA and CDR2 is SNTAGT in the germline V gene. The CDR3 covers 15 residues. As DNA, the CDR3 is TGTGCCAGCAGTGGCTGGGACAGGGCTGGCACTGAAGCTTTCTTT. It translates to CASSGWDRAGTEAFF.

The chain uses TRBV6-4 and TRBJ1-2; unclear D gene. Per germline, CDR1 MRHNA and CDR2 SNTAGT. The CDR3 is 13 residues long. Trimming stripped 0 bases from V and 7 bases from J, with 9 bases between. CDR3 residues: CASSDSPGFGYTF. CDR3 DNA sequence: TGTGCCAGCAGTGACTCGCCGGGGTTTGGCTACACCTTC.

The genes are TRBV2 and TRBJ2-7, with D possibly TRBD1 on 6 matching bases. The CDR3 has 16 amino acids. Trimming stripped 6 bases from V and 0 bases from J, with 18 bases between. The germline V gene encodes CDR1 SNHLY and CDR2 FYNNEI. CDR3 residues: CASRLTPGTNSYEQYF. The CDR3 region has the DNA TGTGCCAGCAGACTTACCCCCGGGACAAACTCCTACGAGCAGTACTTC.

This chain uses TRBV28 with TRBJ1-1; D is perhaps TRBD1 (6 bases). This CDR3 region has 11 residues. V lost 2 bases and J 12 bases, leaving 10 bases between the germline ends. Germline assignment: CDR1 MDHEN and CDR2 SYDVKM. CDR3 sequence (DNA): TGTGCCAGCAGTTTAAGGCAGGGGTCTTTCTTT. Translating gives CASSLRQGSFF.

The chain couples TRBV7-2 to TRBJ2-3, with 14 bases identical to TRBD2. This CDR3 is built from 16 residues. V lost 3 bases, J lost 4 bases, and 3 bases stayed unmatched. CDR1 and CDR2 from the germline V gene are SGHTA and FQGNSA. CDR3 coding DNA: TGTGCCAGCAGCTTGAGACTAGCGGGGGGGTCAGATACGCAGTATTTT. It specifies CASSLRLAGGSDTQYF.

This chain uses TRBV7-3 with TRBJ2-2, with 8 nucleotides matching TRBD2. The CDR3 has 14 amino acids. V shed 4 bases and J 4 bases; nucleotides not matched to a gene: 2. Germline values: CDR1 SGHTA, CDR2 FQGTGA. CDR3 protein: CASSSRGGTGELFF. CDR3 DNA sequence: TGTGCCAGCAGCTCCCGGGGGGGCACCGGGGAGCTGTTTTTT.

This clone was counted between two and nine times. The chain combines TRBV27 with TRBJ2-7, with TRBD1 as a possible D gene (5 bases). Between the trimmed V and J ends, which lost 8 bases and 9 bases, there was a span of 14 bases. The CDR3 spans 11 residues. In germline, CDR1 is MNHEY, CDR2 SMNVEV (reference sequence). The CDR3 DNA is TGTGCCAGCGGCTCCAGGGCCGGGCAGTACTTC. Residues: CASGSRAGQYF.

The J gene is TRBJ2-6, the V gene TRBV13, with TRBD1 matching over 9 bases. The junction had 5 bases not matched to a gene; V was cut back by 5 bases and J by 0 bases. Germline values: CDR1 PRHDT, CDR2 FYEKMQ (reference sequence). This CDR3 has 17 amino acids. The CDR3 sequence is CASSGDRVVSGANVLTF. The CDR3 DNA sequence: TGTGCCAGCAGCGGGGACAGGGTGGTCTCTGGGGCCAACGTCCTGACTTTC.

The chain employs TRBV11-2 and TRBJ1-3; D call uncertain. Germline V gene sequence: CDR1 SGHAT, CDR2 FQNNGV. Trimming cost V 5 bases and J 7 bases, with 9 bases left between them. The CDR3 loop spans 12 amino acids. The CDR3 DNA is TGTGCCAGCAGCCAAAACCAGAACACCATATATTTT. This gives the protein CASSQNQNTIYF. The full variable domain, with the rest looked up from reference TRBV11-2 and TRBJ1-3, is EAGVAQSPRYKIIEKRQSVAFWCNPISGHATLYWYQQILGQGPKLLIQFQNNGVVDDSQLPKDRFSAERLKGVDSTLKIQPAKLEDSAVYLCASSQNQNTIYFGEGSWLTVV.

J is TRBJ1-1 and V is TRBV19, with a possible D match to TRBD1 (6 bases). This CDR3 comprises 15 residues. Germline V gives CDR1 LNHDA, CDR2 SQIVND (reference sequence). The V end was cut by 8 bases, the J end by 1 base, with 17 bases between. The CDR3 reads CASSSPGHTNTEAFF. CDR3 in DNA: TGTGCCAGTTCTTCACCGGGACACACGAACACTGAAGCTTTCTTT. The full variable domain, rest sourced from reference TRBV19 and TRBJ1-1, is DGGITQSPKYLFRKEGQNVTLSCEQNLNHDAMYWYRQDPGQGLRLIYYSQIVNDFQKGDIAEGYSVSREKKESFPLTVTSAQKNPTAFYLCASSSPGHTNTEAFFGQGTRLTVV.

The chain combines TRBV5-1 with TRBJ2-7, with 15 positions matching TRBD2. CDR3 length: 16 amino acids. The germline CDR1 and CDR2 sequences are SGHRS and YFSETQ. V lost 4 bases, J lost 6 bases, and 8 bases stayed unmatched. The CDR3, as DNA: TGCGCCAGCAGCACCGGACTAGCGGGGGGGCCGGGCGAGCAGTACTTC. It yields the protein CASSTGLAGGPGEQYF.

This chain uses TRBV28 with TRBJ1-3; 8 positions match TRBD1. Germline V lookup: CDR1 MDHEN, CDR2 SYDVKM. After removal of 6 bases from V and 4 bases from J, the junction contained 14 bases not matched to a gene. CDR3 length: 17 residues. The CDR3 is CASSPEGVGDRGNTIYF. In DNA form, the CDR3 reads TGTGCCAGCAGCCCTGAGGGAGTCGGGGACAGGGGAAACACCATATATTTT.

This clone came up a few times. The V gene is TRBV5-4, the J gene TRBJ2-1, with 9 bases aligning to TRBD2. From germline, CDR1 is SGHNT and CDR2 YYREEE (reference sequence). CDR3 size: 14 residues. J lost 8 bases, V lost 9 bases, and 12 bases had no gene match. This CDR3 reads CATEDIAGADEQFF. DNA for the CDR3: TGTGCCACCGAGGATATAGCGGGGGCGGATGAGCAGTTCTTC. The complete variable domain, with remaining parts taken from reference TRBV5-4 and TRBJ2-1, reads ETGVTQSPTHLIKTRGQQVTLRCSSQSGHNTVSWYQQALGQGPQFIFQYYREEENGRGNFPPRFSGLQFPNYSSELNVNALELDDSALYLCATEDIAGADEQFFGPGTRLTVL.

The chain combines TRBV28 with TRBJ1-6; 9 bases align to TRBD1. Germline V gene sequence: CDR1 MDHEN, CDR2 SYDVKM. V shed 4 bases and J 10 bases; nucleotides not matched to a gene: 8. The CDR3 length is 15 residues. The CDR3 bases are TGTGCCAGCAGTTCTAACAGGGGGCGTAACTCACCCCTCCACTTT. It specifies CASSSNRGRNSPLHF.

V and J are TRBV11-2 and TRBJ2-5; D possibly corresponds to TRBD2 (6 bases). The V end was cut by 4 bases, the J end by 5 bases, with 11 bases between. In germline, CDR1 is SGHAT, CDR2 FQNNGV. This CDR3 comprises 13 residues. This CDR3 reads CASSSGTAETQYF. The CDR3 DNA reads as TGTGCCAGCAGCTCCGGGACTGCGGAGACCCAGTACTTC.

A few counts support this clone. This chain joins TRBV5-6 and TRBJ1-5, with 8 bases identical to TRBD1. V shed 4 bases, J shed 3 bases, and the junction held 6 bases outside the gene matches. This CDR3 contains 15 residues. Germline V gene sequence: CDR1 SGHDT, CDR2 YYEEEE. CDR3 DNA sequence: TGTGCCAGCAGCGGCTGGGACAGGCCCAATCAGCCCCAGCATTTT. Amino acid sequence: CASSGWDRPNQPQHF.